This TCR beta chain was captured by sequencing in a study of T cells in Graves' hyperthyroidism and ophthalmopathy. RNA transcripts served as the template for amplifying TCR beta CDR3 regions. First-round RT-PCR with HTBI primers amplified the TCR CDR3 region. TCRdb passed the multiplex PCR reads through MiXCR, listing each CDR3 protein once. There are some 490,000 distinct CDR3 sequences in the sample; roughly a sixth occur only once, and 25% to 30% lies in the top ten. This CDR3 contains 14 residues. CDR1 is SGHTA, CDR2 FQGNSA, per germline. Trimming cost V 5 bases and J 0 bases, with 11 bases left between them. In its sample, this clonotype was seen many times.

V is TRBV7-2 and J is TRBJ2-7, with D possibly matching TRBD2 (6 bases). The sequence derives from a woman in her 30s with Graves' ophthalmopathy. The specimen sequenced was blood. For the CDR3, the DNA is TGTGCCAGCAGCGGGGGGACTCTCTCCTACGAGCAGTACTTC. Its translation: CASSGGTLSYEQYF.